The 21 T cell receptor beta chains in this list originate from one sample, sequenced in a study of blood T cell repertoires in COVID-19 (dated by TCRdb to between 2020 and 2021). The method behind the library was the immunoSEQ multiplex PCR assay. The table comes from immuneACCESS by way of TCRdb, which keeps in-frame sequences with V and J called. Part of the clones is missing from these tables; in studies checked, under half for an unresolved V gene and the rest for unknown reasons. Recorded for this sample are 250,000 to 350,000 clones; 90% to 95% of them occurred a single time. The ten most abundant clones make up over 2% of the sample. Sample: peripheral blood. The source is a woman aged 25 to 39 with COVID-19, enrolled during active disease.

V and J are TRBV28 and TRBJ2-7, with 12 bases lining up with TRBD1. Germline V gene data show CDR1 as MDHEN and CDR2 as SYDVKM. CDR3 length: 14 amino acids. The V gene end was trimmed by 8 bases and the J gene end by 4 bases; junction bases not matched to a gene: 6. CDR3 coding DNA: TGTGCCAGCCAAGGGACAGGGGGCGCTTACGAGCAGTACTTC. It specifies CASQGTGGAYEQYF.

The chain uses TRBV11-2 and TRBJ1-1, with a weak D call TRBD1 (6 bases). The CDR3 spans 16 residues. Trimming took off 5 bases at V and 1 base at J, with 17 bases between the two ends. The germline V gene has CDR1 SGHAT and CDR2 FQNNGV. The DNA of the CDR3 is TGTGCCAGCAGCCCCGGTGAGGGGGGGGCGAACACTGAAGCTTTCTTT. Its translation: CASSPGEGGANTEAFF.

The chain has TRBV27 and TRBJ2-7; a possible D gene is TRBD2 (7 bases). The CDR3 spans 13 residues. CDR1 and CDR2 (germline): MNHEY, SMNVEV (reference sequence). V was cut by 9 bases and J by 2 bases, with 14 bases left in between. In DNA, the CDR3 is TGTGCCAGTAAAGGGGGGGATCCCTACGAGCAGTACTTC. Amino acid sequence: CASKGGDPYEQYF.

The gene calls are TRBV18 and TRBJ1-2; 7 nucleotides line up with TRBD1. Per the germline V gene, CDR1 is KGHSH and CDR2 is LQKENI. The CDR3 loop spans 15 amino acids. After removal of 4 bases from V and 4 bases from J, the junction contained 9 bases not matched to a gene. This CDR3 is CASSQRQGFSYGYTF. CDR3 nucleotide sequence: TGTGCCAGCTCACAGAGACAGGGTTTTTCCTATGGCTACACCTTC.

This chain uses TRBV4-1 with TRBJ1-1; TRBD1 matches 8 bases. Germline V gene data show CDR1 as MGHRA and CDR2 as YSYEKL. This CDR3 contains 17 residues. V trimming: 3 bases; J trimming: 0 bases; junction bases outside the gene matches: 9. The CDR3 loop reads CASSHLTGGPMNTEAFF. CDR3 bases: TGCGCCAGCAGCCACCTTACAGGGGGACCAATGAACACTGAAGCTTTCTTT.

This chain links TRBV23-1 with TRBJ1-6, with a tentative D call TRBD1 (5 bases). TRBV23-1 is annotated as an ORF whose role is uncertain. V was cut by 0 bases and J by 0 bases, with 24 bases left in between. CDR3 length: 22 amino acids. CDR3 sequence reads: CASSQSRGGSRTLSSYNSPLHF. In DNA form, the CDR3 reads TGCGCCAGCAGTCAATCGAGGGGAGGGAGCCGCACCCTTAGCTCCTATAATTCACCCCTCCACTTT.

The sample holds one count of this clone. The gene calls are TRBV19 and TRBJ2-3; 9 bases agree with TRBD2. Germline V gene data show CDR1 as LNHDA and CDR2 as SQIVND (reference sequence). CDR3 length: 14 amino acids. J lost 6 bases, V lost 3 bases, and 4 bases had no gene match. CDR3 sequence: CASSMREGADTQYF. DNA of the CDR3: TGTGCCAGTAGTATGCGGGAGGGTGCCGATACGCAGTATTTT.

In DNA, the CDR3 is TGCGCCAGCAGTAGACTAGCGGGAGTGAATTTAGATACGCAGTATTTT. Translated, it gives CASSRLAGVNLDTQYF. The chain couples TRBV10-1 to TRBJ2-3; 12 bases are a match to TRBD2. The CDR3 consists of 16 residues. In germline, CDR1 is WNHNN, CDR2 SYGVQD (reference sequence). Trimming removed 5 bases from V and 5 bases from J; junction bases left unmatched: 8.

This clone was counted a few times. The chain is built from TRBV5-1 and TRBJ1-2; 7 bases align to TRBD1. There are 17 residues in the CDR3. In germline, CDR1 is SGHRS, CDR2 YFSETQ. V was clipped by 3 bases and J by 4 bases; unmatched bases: 15. The CDR3 is CASSSNDRVRSGYGYTF. The CDR3 DNA is TGCGCCAGCAGCTCCAACGACAGGGTAAGATCCGGCTATGGCTACACCTTC.

Turning to this clone: The junction does not match germline at one end; this may be a read error. The chain employs TRBV2 and TRBJ2-7, with 7 nucleotides matching TRBD2. Germline V gene lookup returns CDR1 SNHLY and CDR2 FYNNEI. The CDR3 has 13 residues. The CDR3 is CASREGLVGEQYF. The CDR3 coding sequence is TGTGCCAGCAGAGAAGGACTAGTCGGCGAGCAGTACTTC.

In its sample, this clone was seen once. The rearrangement uses TRBV2 and TRBJ2-7, with a tentative D call TRBD1 (6 bases). Per the germline V gene, CDR1 is SNHLY and CDR2 is FYNNEI. The CDR3 extends over 14 amino acids. Trimming left V 5 bases short and J 3 bases short, with 14 bases between. The CDR3 spells CASSYKGGNYEQYF. CDR3 bases: TGTGCCAGCAGTTACAAAGGGGGAAACTACGAGCAGTACTTC.

This chain uses TRBV4-1 with TRBJ2-2, with D unresolved. Germline V CDR1 and CDR2: MGHRA, YSYEKL. V lost 0 bases, J lost 11 bases, and 19 bases lay in between. CDR3 size: 16 residues. The CDR3 loop is CASSQDGPINEPELFF. CDR3 DNA: TGCGCCAGCAGCCAAGATGGGCCCATAAATGAACCCGAGCTGTTTTTT.

The chain employs TRBV10-3 and TRBJ2-2; D perhaps matches TRBD2 (5 bases). CDR3 length equals 16 residues. Per germline, CDR1 ENHRY and CDR2 SYGVKD. V shed 0 bases and J shed 4 bases, with 12 bases lying between them. The CDR3 sequence: CAISESEGTLTGELFF. The CDR3 DNA reads TGTGCCATCAGTGAGTCTGAGGGCACCCTCACCGGGGAGCTGTTTTTT.

V is TRBV30 and J is TRBJ2-2; TRBD1 matches at 9 bases. V was clipped by 2 bases and J by 4 bases; unmatched bases: 8. CDR1 is GTSNPN, CDR2 SVGIG, per germline (reference sequence). The CDR3 sequence is 16 residues long. The CDR3 DNA reads as TGTGCCTGGAGTACGGCCGGGACAGGGCGCACCGGGGAGCTGTTTTTT. Its translation is CAWSTAGTGRTGELFF. Combining the CDR3 with reference TRBV30 and TRBJ2-2 gives the whole variable domain SQTIHQWPATLVQPVGSPLSLECTVEGTSNPNLYWYRQAAGRGLQLLFYSVGIGQISSEVPQNLSASRPQDRQFILSSKKLLLSDSGFYLCAWSTAGTGRTGELFFGEGSRLTVL.

J is TRBJ2-1 and V is TRBV6-5; 10 nucleotides agree with TRBD2. Germline loops: CDR1 MNHEY, CDR2 SVGAGI. The V segment lost 0 bases and the J segment 7 bases; nucleotides outside the gene matches: 6. The CDR3 has 16 amino acids. DNA for the CDR3: TGTGCCAGCAGTTACTCGACGGCTAGCGGGAGTAATGAGCAGTTCTTC. This sequence encodes CASSYSTASGSNEQFF.

This rearrangement joins TRBV10-3 to TRBJ2-1; a possible D gene is TRBD2 (6 bases). The CDR3 extends over 12 amino acids. V gave up 6 bases and J gave up 7 bases, with 10 bases separating them. The germline V gene has CDR1 ENHRY and CDR2 SYGVKD. CDR3 bases: TGTGCCATCAGCGGGACTCCTAATGAGCAGTTCTTC. This codes for CAISGTPNEQFF.

This clone was observed once. V and J are TRBV5-6 and TRBJ2-2; 10 nucleotides line up with TRBD1. CDR1 SGHDT and CDR2 YYEEEE come from the germline V gene. The CDR3 loop spans 16 amino acids. V gave up 4 bases and J gave up 2 bases; unmatched junction bases: 5. In DNA, the CDR3 is TGTGCCAGCAGCCGGGACAGGGGCCTTAACACCGGGGAGCTGTTTTTT. It translates to CASSRDRGLNTGELFF.

The J gene is TRBJ2-2, the V gene TRBV7-7; the match to TRBD2 covers 7 bases. V dropped 5 bases and J dropped 7; count of bases not matched to a gene: 10. Germline CDR1 reads SSHAT; CDR2 reads FNYEAQ (reference sequence). The CDR3 contains 15 residues. CDR3 sequence: CASSRGAGEVGELFF. In DNA form, the CDR3 reads TGTGCCAGCAGCCGTGGGGCGGGAGAGGTCGGGGAGCTGTTTTTT.

This clone was seen a handful of times. This chain links TRBV9 with TRBJ2-7, with TRBD2 matching over 10 bases. The CDR3 is 16 amino acids. Trimming took 3 bases from V and 0 from J; bases not matched to a gene: 6. CDR1 is SGDLS and CDR2 is YYNGEE in the germline V gene. The CDR3 DNA is TGTGCCAGCAGCGACGGACTAGCGGTTAGCTCCTACGAGCAGTACTTC. It codes for CASSDGLAVSSYEQYF.

The CDR3 sequence: CASSFRTGPLYEQYF. The CDR3 DNA follows: TGCGCCAGCAGCTTCCGGACAGGACCCCTCTACGAGCAGTACTTC. The chain couples TRBV5-1 to TRBJ2-7; 7 bases match TRBD1. From germline, CDR1 is SGHRS and CDR2 YFSETQ. The CDR3 consists of 15 residues. After removal of 2 bases from V and 3 bases from J, the junction contained 8 bases not matched to a gene.

This chain joins TRBV7-9 and TRBJ1-3; possibly TRBD1 for D (5 bases). Trimming removed 0 bases at V and 0 bases at J, with 9 bases between. CDR3 length equals 16 residues. The germline gives CDR1 SEHNR, CDR2 FQNEAQ (reference sequence). The CDR3, as DNA: TGTGCCAGCAGCTTAGCGGGGACTTACTCTGGAAACACCATATATTTT. Amino acid sequence: CASSLAGTYSGNTIYF.